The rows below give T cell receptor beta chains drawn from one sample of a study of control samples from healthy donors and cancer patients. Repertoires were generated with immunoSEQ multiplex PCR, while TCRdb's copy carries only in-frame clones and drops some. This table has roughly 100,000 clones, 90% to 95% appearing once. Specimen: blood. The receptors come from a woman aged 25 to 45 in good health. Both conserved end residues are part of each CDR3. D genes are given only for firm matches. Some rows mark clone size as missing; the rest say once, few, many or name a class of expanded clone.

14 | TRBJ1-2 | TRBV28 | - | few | CASGPGDRHYGYTF | TGTGCCAGCGGCCCCGGGGACCGACACTATGGCTACACCTTC
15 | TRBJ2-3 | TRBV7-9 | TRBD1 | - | CASSRTGPSTDTQYF | TGTGCCAGCAGCCGGACAGGTCCTAGCACAGATACGCAGTATTTT
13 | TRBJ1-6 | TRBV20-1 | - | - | CSASRGLESPLHF | TGCAGTGCTAGTAGGGGGTTAGAATCACCCCTCCACTTT
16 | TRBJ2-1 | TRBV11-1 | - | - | CASSFGGVPRYNEQFF | TGTGCCAGCAGCTTCGGTGGGGTCCCGAGATACAATGAGCAGTTCTTC
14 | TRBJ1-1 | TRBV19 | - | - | CASSIGGGNTEAFF | TGTGCCAGTAGTATTGGGGGGGGGAACACTGAAGCTTTCTTT
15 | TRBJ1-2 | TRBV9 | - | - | CASSVSGPSNYGYTF | TGTGCCAGCAGCGTCTCCGGGCCTTCTAACTATGGCTACACCTTC
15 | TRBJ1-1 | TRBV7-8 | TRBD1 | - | CASSSSQGMNTEAFF | TGTGCCAGCAGCTCGTCACAGGGGATGAACACTGAAGCTTTCTTT
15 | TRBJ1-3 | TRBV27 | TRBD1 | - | CASSQGQASGNTIYF | TGTGCCAGCAGTCAAGGACAGGCCTCTGGAAACACCATATATTTT
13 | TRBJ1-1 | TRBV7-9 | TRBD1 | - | CASSLGQGTEAFF | TGTGCCAGCAGCTTAGGACAGGGGACTGAAGCTTTCTTT
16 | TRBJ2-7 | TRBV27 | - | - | CASSFLGIQSFHEQYF | TGTGCCAGCAGTTTCCTGGGAATCCAATCGTTCCACGAGCAGTACTTC
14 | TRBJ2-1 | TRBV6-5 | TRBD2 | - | CASILAGGRNEQFF | TGTGCCAGCATCCTAGCGGGAGGGCGAAATGAGCAGTTCTTC
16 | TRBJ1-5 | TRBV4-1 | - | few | CASSQVWPDSNQPQHF | TGCGCCAGCAGCCAAGTATGGCCGGACAGCAATCAGCCCCAGCATTTT
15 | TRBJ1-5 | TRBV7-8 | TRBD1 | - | CASTRGPGGGQPQHF | TGTGCCAGCACCAGGGGCCCAGGGGGGGGTCAGCCCCAGCATTTT